Below are 31 T cell receptor beta chains sequenced from a single sample in a study of high-grade serous ovarian cancer treatment subgroups (dated by TCRdb to the early 2020s). Receptors were amplified or captured by the immunoSEQ multiplex PCR assay. The immuneACCESS repertoire file appears here via TCRdb, limited to in-frame rearrangements. These files lack a portion of the clones; in checked studies, under half of the deficit traces to unresolved V genes, and the cause of the others is not known. This sample comprises 11,000 or so clones, 80% to 85% of them detected only once. The ten largest clones represent around 7% of the sample. Collection of tumor samples took place before definitive surgery or chemotherapy. Sequencing was performed on tumor tissue. These receptors originate from a human donor with high-grade serous ovarian cancer.

CDR3 DNA: TGTGCCAGCAGTCATCAGGTCATGAACACTGAAGCTTTCTTT. This encodes CASSHQVMNTEAFF. The V gene is TRBV2, the J gene TRBJ1-1; no reliable D call. CDR1 is SNHLY, CDR2 FYNNEI, per germline. Between the trimmed V and J ends, which lost 5 bases and 0 bases, there was a span of 10 bases. This CDR3 has 14 amino acids.

The genes are TRBV5-1 and TRBJ1-4; the D is unclear. Per germline, CDR1 SGHRS and CDR2 YFSETQ. The CDR3 is 14 residues long. The germline V and J ends were trimmed by 4 bases and 6 bases, with 13 bases remaining between them. The CDR3 spells CASSQDPGDEKLFF. The CDR3 nucleotides are TGCGCCAGCAGCCAGGACCCGGGAGATGAAAAACTGTTTTTT. Filled out from reference TRBV5-1 and TRBJ1-4, the complete variable domain reads KAGVTQTPRYLIKTRGQQVTLSCSPISGHRSVSWYQQTPGQGLQFLFEYFSETQRNKGNFPGRFSGRQFSNSRSEMNVSTLELGDSALYLCASSQDPGDEKLFFGSGTQLSVL.

The chain is built from TRBV27 and TRBJ2-2, with 9 bases that match TRBD1. From germline, CDR1 is MNHEY and CDR2 SMNVEV (reference sequence). Trimming at V came to 6 bases and at J to 5 bases, leaving 13 bases not matched to a gene. The CDR3 spans 17 residues. CDR3 coding DNA: TGTGCCAGCAGAGTAAATTTCGACAGGGGGTTTACCGGGGAGCTGTTTTTT. Translation: CASRVNFDRGFTGELFF.

V usage is TRBV11-2 and J usage is TRBJ2-7; D may be TRBD1 or TRBD2 (5 bases each). The CDR3 spans 13 residues. Trimming pared 7 bases from V and 6 bases from J, leaving 16 bases between. Germline CDR1 SGHAT, CDR2 FQNNGV. The CDR3 region has the DNA TGTGCCAGCAAGTGGGACCATCCTTCCGAGCAGTACTTC. Encoded protein: CASKWDHPSEQYF.

The chain has TRBV27 and TRBJ1-3, with 10 bases identical to TRBD1. The CDR3 length is 17 residues. V shed 4 bases and J 0 bases; nucleotides not matched to a gene: 6. CDR1 is MNHEY and CDR2 is SMNVEV in the germline V gene (reference sequence). The chain's CDR3 is CASSSRTGGSSGNTIYF. Written as DNA, the CDR3 is TGTGCCAGCAGTTCAAGGACAGGGGGTAGCTCTGGAAACACCATATATTTT.

This chain's CDR3 is CASSLMELTDTQYF. The DNA of the CDR3 is TGTGCCAGCAGCTTGATGGAACTCACAGATACGCAGTATTTT. This chain connects TRBV5-4 to TRBJ2-3; unclear D gene. From germline, CDR1 is SGHNT and CDR2 YYREEE (reference sequence). Trimming took off 1 base at V and 2 bases at J, with 8 bases between the two ends. The CDR3 contains 14 residues.

The chain has TRBV6-1 and TRBJ2-3; D gene ambiguous. Germline V gene sequence: CDR1 MNHNS, CDR2 SASEGT. The CDR3 sequence is 12 residues long. The V end lost 3 bases, the J end lost 4 bases, and 5 bases lay between the germline ends. The CDR3 spells CASSDWADTQYF. The DNA for the CDR3 is TGTGCCAGCAGTGATTGGGCAGATACGCAGTATTTT.

V and J are TRBV14 and TRBJ2-7; 14 positions agree with TRBD2. The CDR3 loop spans 22 amino acids. V gave up 0 bases and J gave up 3 bases; unmatched junction bases: 19. Germline assignment: CDR1 SGHDN and CDR2 FVKESK. CDR3 protein: CASSQEIPPGLAGVLGSYEQYF. For the CDR3, the DNA is TGTGCCAGCAGCCAAGAAATTCCCCCGGGACTAGCGGGAGTTCTCGGTAGCTACGAGCAGTACTTC.

For the CDR3, the DNA is TGTGCCACCAGCAGACCCCTCCCCCCAGGGTTCGAAGAGACCCAGTACTTC. It specifies CATSRPLPPGFEETQYF. V usage is TRBV15 and J usage is TRBJ2-5, with a possible D match to TRBD1 (5 bases). Trimming removed 2 bases from V and 3 bases from J, with 19 bases in between. CDR1 LNHNV and CDR2 YYDKDF come from the germline V gene (reference sequence). The CDR3 has 17 amino acids.

The table lists this clone with a count of one. V and J are TRBV29-1 and TRBJ2-2, with D maybe TRBD2 (5 bases). CDR1 and CDR2 (germline): SQVTM, ANQGSEA. V lost 7 bases and J 0 bases, leaving 12 bases between the germline ends. The CDR3 consists of 14 residues. CDR3 region: CSAPGNANTGELFF. Written as DNA, the CDR3 is TGCAGCGCCCCGGGGAACGCGAACACCGGGGAGCTGTTTTTT.

This sequence joins TRBV11-2 and TRBJ2-5; TRBD1 matches at 7 bases. V shed 1 base and J 5 bases; nucleotides not matched to a gene: 4. Germline V gene data show CDR1 as SGHAT and CDR2 as FQNNGV. CDR3 length: 14 residues. CDR3 coding DNA: TGTGCCAGCAGCTTAGCAGGGGGTGGGGAGACCCAGTACTTC. Translating gives CASSLAGGGETQYF. Combining the CDR3 with reference TRBV11-2 and TRBJ2-5 gives the whole variable domain EAGVAQSPRYKIIEKRQSVAFWCNPISGHATLYWYQQILGQGPKLLIQFQNNGVVDDSQLPKDRFSAERLKGVDSTLKIQPAKLEDSAVYLCASSLAGGGETQYFGPGTRLLVL.

This clone was recorded once. The chain employs TRBV27 and TRBJ2-7; a possible D gene is TRBD2 (6 bases). Trimming left V 6 bases short and J 3 bases short, with 18 bases between. CDR1 is MNHEY, CDR2 SMNVEV, per germline (reference sequence). This CDR3 spans 15 amino acids. The CDR3: CASRDLGGAYYEQYF. CDR3 sequence (DNA): TGTGCCAGCAGGGACCTTGGAGGGGCTTACTACGAGCAGTACTTC.

This chain links TRBV30 with TRBJ2-2; TRBD1 matches 8 bases. Germline V lookup: CDR1 GTSNPN, CDR2 SVGIG (reference sequence). The CDR3 consists of 14 residues. With 2 bases clipped from V and 5 bases from J, the junction kept 4 bases outside the gene matches. CDR3 sequence: CAWSRTGGTGELFF. The CDR3 bases are TGTGCCTGGAGTAGAACAGGGGGGACCGGGGAGCTGTTTTTT.

The rearrangement uses TRBV2 and TRBJ1-5; 9 bases are shared with TRBD1. In germline, CDR1 is SNHLY, CDR2 FYNNEI. The CDR3 sequence is 17 residues long. V shed 4 bases and J 7 bases; nucleotides not matched to a gene: 14. As DNA, the CDR3 is TGTGCCAGCAGTGTTCGCTTTGGACAGGGGATACGGCAGCCCCAGCATTTT. Translating gives CASSVRFGQGIRQPQHF.

This rearrangement joins TRBV5-1 to TRBJ1-1; 9 bases are shared with TRBD1. J gave up 7 bases and V 5 bases, and 15 bases lay outside the gene matches. The CDR3 contains 16 residues. Germline V gene data show CDR1 as SGHRS and CDR2 as YFSETQ. CDR3 region: CASREGTGRGVGEAFF. CDR3 nucleotides: TGCGCCAGCAGGGAAGGGACAGGGAGGGGAGTTGGTGAAGCTTTCTTT.

The CDR3 sequence is CASSQAPLLTNTEAFF. In nucleotides, the CDR3 is TGCGCCAGCAGCCAAGCGCCGCTATTGACGAACACTGAAGCTTTCTTT. The chain links TRBV4-1 to TRBJ1-1, with D uncertain. Germline CDR1 and CDR2: MGHRA and YSYEKL. CDR3 length equals 16 residues. The V end was cut by 1 base, the J end by 1 base, with 13 bases between.

The V and J genes are TRBV7-2 and TRBJ2-5; D uncertain. From germline, CDR1 is SGHTA and CDR2 FQGNSA. V was shortened by 5 bases and J by 5 bases, with 18 bases between the two germline ends. This CDR3 is 15 amino acids long. For the CDR3, the DNA is TGTGCCAGCAGCGATCAGTTGGGGTTCTTGGAGACCCAGTACTTC. It translates to CASSDQLGFLETQYF.

The rearrangement uses TRBV2 and TRBJ2-1; the match to TRBD1 covers 10 bases. The length of the CDR3 is 16 residues. The V gene's germline CDR1 is SNHLY and CDR2 FYNNEI. The V segment lost 8 bases and the J segment 6 bases; nucleotides outside the gene matches: 13. CDR3 protein: CASCASGTGVSNEQFF. CDR3 nucleotides: TGTGCCAGCTGTGCCTCCGGGACAGGGGTAAGCAATGAGCAGTTCTTC.

The gene calls are TRBV10-2 and TRBJ2-3; D is possibly TRBD2 (5 bases). The germline V gene has CDR1 WSHSY and CDR2 SAAADI. Trimming shortened V by 2 bases and J by 3 bases, and 9 bases separated the two germline ends. This CDR3 is built from 14 residues. In DNA form, the CDR3 reads TGCGCCAGCAGTGAGGGGAGTTCAACAGATACGCAGTATTTT. It is translated as CASSEGSSTDTQYF.

This chain joins TRBV27 and TRBJ1-1, with D unresolved. The CDR3 runs 16 residues. The V and J ends lost 5 bases and 4 bases respectively, with 20 bases between them. Germline V lookup: CDR1 MNHEY, CDR2 SMNVEV (reference sequence). As DNA, the CDR3 is TGTGCCAGCAGTGACAACAAGCTAACCTTTGGCACTGAAGCTTTCTTT. Encoded protein: CASSDNKLTFGTEAFF.

The chain employs TRBV6-5 and TRBJ2-7; D is tentatively TRBD1 or TRBD2 (5 bases each). This CDR3 contains 16 residues. V shed 2 bases and J shed 8 bases, with 22 bases lying between them. Per germline, CDR1 MNHEY and CDR2 SVGAGI. In DNA form, the CDR3 reads TGTGCCAGCAGTTACCTGGGACGCTCTAAGGGAGTTCAGCAGTACTTC. Its protein product is CASSYLGRSKGVQQYF.

The CDR3 loop reads CASGKTGGVQETQYF. CDR3 coding DNA: TGTGCTAGTGGGAAGACAGGGGGCGTCCAAGAGACCCAGTACTTC. The V gene is TRBV12-5, the J gene TRBJ2-5; 10 positions match TRBD1. The CDR3 runs 15 residues. Germline V gives CDR1 LGHNT, CDR2 FRNRAP. V gave up 6 bases and J gave up 1 base; unmatched junction bases: 5.

The rearrangement joins TRBV27 to TRBJ1-1, with D perhaps TRBD1 (5 bases). CDR3 length: 15 amino acids. Trimming cost V 6 bases and J 1 base, with 15 bases left between them. CDR1 MNHEY and CDR2 SMNVEV come from the germline V gene (reference sequence). CDR3 protein: CASSRNKQANTEAFF. In DNA, the CDR3 is TGTGCCAGCAGCCGAAACAAACAGGCGAACACTGAAGCTTTCTTT.

This clone has just a few counts. The V gene is TRBV6-6, the J gene TRBJ1-1; D call uncertain. CDR1 is MNHNY, CDR2 SVGAGI, per germline (reference sequence). Trimming took 4 bases from V and 0 from J, leaving 6 bases between them. CDR3 length: 13 amino acids. The chain's CDR3 is CASSLGMNTEAFF. In DNA form, the CDR3 reads TGTGCCAGCAGTTTGGGGATGAACACTGAAGCTTTCTTT.

This clone was counted a few times. This chain links TRBV28 with TRBJ1-2; no clear D. Trimming took 1 base from V and 3 from J, leaving 3 bases between them. There are 12 residues in the CDR3. CDR1 is MDHEN, CDR2 SYDVKM, per germline. The CDR3 coding sequence is TGTGCCAGCAGTTTATCCCACTATGGCTACACCTTC. This gives the protein CASSLSHYGYTF.

This chain uses TRBV28 with TRBJ1-4; 9 nucleotides line up with TRBD1. Unmatched junction bases numbered 12, after V lost 5 bases and J lost 8 bases. This CDR3 contains 16 residues. In germline, CDR1 is MDHEN, CDR2 SYDVKM. CDR3 amino acids: CASSKGPGQGEEKLFF. In nucleotides, the CDR3 is TGTGCCAGCAGTAAGGGTCCGGGACAGGGCGAAGAAAAACTGTTTTTT.

The chain combines TRBV25-1 with TRBJ2-7; TRBD1 might be the D (5 bases). The ends were cut back, 5 bases at V and 6 bases at J, with 11 bases in the middle. CDR1 is MGHDK and CDR2 is SYGVNS in the germline V gene. This CDR3 spans 12 amino acids. Written as DNA, the CDR3 is TGTGCCAGCAGTTACCAGGGCGGCGAGCAGTACTTC. It specifies CASSYQGGEQYF.

A single count supports this clone. This rearrangement joins TRBV7-9 to TRBJ1-1, with D perhaps TRBD1 (6 bases). V lost 1 base and J 5 bases, leaving 17 bases between the germline ends. The V gene's germline CDR1 is SEHNR and CDR2 FQNEAQ (reference sequence). The CDR3 is 16 residues long. The CDR3 loop is CASSLGSGGPGTEAFF. The CDR3 coding sequence is TGTGCCAGCAGCTTAGGGTCGGGGGGGCCGGGGACTGAAGCTTTCTTT. Together with reference TRBV7-9 and TRBJ1-1, the CDR3 gives the full variable domain: DTGVSQNPRHKITKRGQNVTFRCDPISEHNRLYWYRQTLGQGPEFLTYFQNEAQLEKSRLLSDRFSAERPKGSFSTLEIQRTEQGDSAMYLCASSLGSGGPGTEAFFGQGTRLTVV.

This chain joins TRBV27 and TRBJ2-1; TRBD2 matches 14 bases. This CDR3 is 14 amino acids long. With V trimmed by 5 bases and J by 12 bases, 6 bases remained unmatched. Per the germline V gene, CDR1 is MNHEY and CDR2 is SMNVEV (reference sequence). The CDR3 DNA reads as TGTGCCAGCAGTCCCGGGACTAGCGGGAGTGGGCAGTTCTTC. Amino acids: CASSPGTSGSGQFF.

The rearrangement links TRBV11-1 to TRBJ1-1, with a possible D match to TRBD1 (6 bases). Trimming left V 3 bases short and J 3 bases short, with 11 bases between. The germline CDR1 and CDR2 sequences are SGHAT and FQDESV (reference sequence). The CDR3 runs to 14 residues. The CDR3 region is CASSFRGGDTEAFF. CDR3 sequence (DNA): TGTGCCAGCAGCTTCAGGGGAGGGGACACTGAAGCTTTCTTT.

CDR3 nucleotides: TGTGCCAGCAGCCAAGGGGTTCCCCCTAACTATGGCTACACCTTC. Its translation is CASSQGVPPNYGYTF. The chain combines TRBV16 with TRBJ1-2; D not certain. Germline V gives CDR1 KGHSY, CDR2 FQNENV. The CDR3 is made up of 15 amino acids. V was pared by 2 bases and J by 0 bases, with 10 bases between.